This is a list of T cell receptor beta chains from one sample in a study of identical twins. MiXCR was run by TCRdb on the 5' RACE reads, yielding one entry per CDR3 protein. The sample consists of roughly 720,000 distinct CDR3 sequences, 15% to 20% of them appearing once. The data also belong to a second study, concerning T cells expressing NK-cell markers.

Sequenced input: PBMCs. These receptors came from a woman aged 18 to 35 in good health. Both conserved end residues are part of each CDR3. The D gene is left open where the match is weak. Rows give clone size only sometimes, using once, few, many, or a class for an expanded clone.

>17|TRBV13|TRBJ2-1|few|TRBD1
CASSLGRGPSSSDEQFF
TGTGCCAGCAGCTTAGGCAGGGGGCCATCGAGTTCCGATGAGCAGTTCTTC
>13|TRBV7-2|TRBJ2-5|many|TRBD2
CASSLGVRESQYF
TGTGCCAGCAGCTTAGGTGTGCGGGAGAGCCAGTACTTC
>18|TRBV12-5|TRBJ2-1|few|.
CASPLGRRSLGQHNEQFF
TGTGCTAGTCCCCTGGGACGAAGGTCGCTCGGTCAACACAATGAGCAGTTCTTC
>10|TRBV29-1|TRBJ1-1|.|.
CSVSGSEAFF
TGCAGCGTATCCGGTTCTGAAGCTTTCTTT
>15|TRBV6-5|TRBJ2-5|.|TRBD2
CASSSRLASQETQYF
TGTGCCAGCAGTTCAAGACTAGCGTCACAAGAGACCCAGTACTTC
>14|TRBV20-1|TRBJ1-5|few|.
CSAQFREGNQPQHF
TGCAGTGCGCAGTTCAGGGAGGGCAATCAGCCCCAGCATTTT
>18|TRBV9|TRBJ1-3|.|TRBD1
CASSPRDRGRLSGNTIYF
TGTGCCAGCAGCCCCAGGGACAGGGGGCGCCTCTCTGGAAACACCATATATTTT
>14|TRBV30|TRBJ2-1|.|TRBD2
CARTSGSFWGEQFF
TGTGCCAGGACTAGCGGGAGTTTTTGGGGTGAGCAGTTCTTC
>14|TRBV5-5|TRBJ1-5|few|TRBD1
CASSRQGTEQPQHF
TGTGCCAGCAGTCGACAGGGCACGGAACAGCCCCAGCATTTT
>17|TRBV10-3|TRBJ2-2|.|TRBD1
CAAQTGTVTPNTGELFF
TGTGCCGCCCAAACCGGGACAGTTACCCCGAACACCGGGGAGCTGTTTTTT
>14|TRBV20-1|TRBJ2-3|few|.
CSARRATSTDTQYF
TGCAGTGCTAGAAGGGCAACTAGCACAGATACGCAGTATTTT
>12|TRBV20-1|TRBJ2-5|.|TRBD2
CSPSSGDETQYF
TGCAGCCCGTCTAGCGGGGACGAGACCCAGTACTTC
>15|TRBV20-1|TRBJ2-3|few|TRBD2
CSARLGASGADTQYF
TGCAGTGCTAGGCTAGGGGCTAGCGGTGCAGATACGCAGTATTTT
>14|TRBV9|TRBJ2-7|.|TRBD1
CASSAGDRVAAQYF
TGTGCCAGCAGCGCAGGGGACAGGGTAGCCGCGCAGTACTTC
>14|TRBV6-1|TRBJ2-7|few|.
CASGGGWDSYEQYF
TGTGCCAGCGGCGGGGGCTGGGATTCCTACGAGCAGTACTTC
>15|TRBV15|TRBJ2-5|.|.
CATSRDPTGRETQYF
TGTGCCACCAGCAGAGATCCCACAGGGAGAGAGACCCAGTACTTC
>15|TRBV9|TRBJ2-1|.|.
CASSVVSGTYNEQFF
TGTGCCAGCAGCGTAGTAAGCGGCACTTACAATGAGCAGTTCTTC
>14|TRBV6-5|TRBJ2-5|many|TRBD2
CASSYSSRGETQYF
TGTGCCAGCAGTTACTCTTCGCGGGGGGAGACCCAGTACTTC
>15|TRBV27|TRBJ1-2|few|.
CASSLLREANYGYTF
TGTGCCAGCAGTTTACTACGGGAAGCTAACTATGGCTACACCTTC
>14|TRBV20-1|TRBJ2-7|few|TRBD2
CSASVAGVSYEQYF
TGCAGTGCTAGCGTAGCGGGAGTATCCTACGAGCAGTACTTC
>14|TRBV20-1|TRBJ1-5|.|.
CSARDDRGSQPQHF
TGCAGTGCTAGAGACGATCGGGGTAGTCAGCCCCAGCATTTT
>15|TRBV7-9|TRBJ2-3|few|.
CASSLGDLHTDTQYF
TGTGCCAGCAGCTTAGGGGACTTACACACAGATACGCAGTATTTT
>15|TRBV4-3|TRBJ1-1|few|.
CASSLQAGRGTEAFF
TGCGCCAGCAGCCTCCAGGCCGGGAGGGGCACTGAAGCTTTCTTT
>13|TRBV6-6|TRBJ2-7|.|.
CASSYSGDHEQYF
TGTGCCAGCAGTTACTCGGGGGACCACGAGCAGTACTTC
>14|TRBV7-6|TRBJ1-6|few|TRBD1
CASSLGTVGSPLHF
TGTGCCAGCAGCTTGGGGACAGTCGGATCACCCCTCCACTTT
>14|TRBV12-3/TRBV12-4|TRBJ2-7|once|TRBD2
CASSRLAGRLEQYF
TGTGCCAGCAGCCGACTAGCGGGGAGGCTCGAGCAGTACTTC
>15|TRBV11-3|TRBJ2-5|few|TRBD2
CASSTRLAGQETQYF
TGTGCCAGCAGCACAAGACTAGCGGGGCAAGAGACCCAGTACTTC
>16|TRBV7-2|TRBJ2-2|.|.
CASSPAPFANTGQLFF
TGTGCCAGCAGCCCGGCGCCATTCGCGAACACCGGGCAGCTGTTTTTT
>17|TRBV9|TRBJ1-2|few|TRBD1
CASSFGQGARGWNGYTF
TGTGCCAGCAGCTTCGGACAGGGGGCGCGAGGATGGAATGGCTACACCTTC
>12|TRBV10-2|TRBJ1-1|.|.
CASSEVSTEAFF
TGCGCCAGCAGTGAGGTTTCCACTGAAGCTTTCTTT
>13|TRBV5-6|TRBJ2-5|many|.
CASSLGRDGSQYF
TGTGCCAGCAGCCTGGGGCGGGATGGTTCCCAGTACTTC
>16|TRBV5-1|TRBJ2-1|few|.
CASSKGLGPSYNEQFF
TGCGCCAGCAGCAAAGGGCTGGGGCCCTCCTACAATGAGCAGTTCTTC
>12|TRBV20-1|TRBJ1-2|.|.
CSATEGPDGYTF
TGCAGTGCTACGGAGGGGCCGGATGGCTACACCTTC
>15|TRBV7-6|TRBJ2-2|.|TRBD2
CASSSSGGVTGELFF
TGTGCCAGCAGCTCATCCGGGGGGGTCACCGGGGAGCTGTTTTTT